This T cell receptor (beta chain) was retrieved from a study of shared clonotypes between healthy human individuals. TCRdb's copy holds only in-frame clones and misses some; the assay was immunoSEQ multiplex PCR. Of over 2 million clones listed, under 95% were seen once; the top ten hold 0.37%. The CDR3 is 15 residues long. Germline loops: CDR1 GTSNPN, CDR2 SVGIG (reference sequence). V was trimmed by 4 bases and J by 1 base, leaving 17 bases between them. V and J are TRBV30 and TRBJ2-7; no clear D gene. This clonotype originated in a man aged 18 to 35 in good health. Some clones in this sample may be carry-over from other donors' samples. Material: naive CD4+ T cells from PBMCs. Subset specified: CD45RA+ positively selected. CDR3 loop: CAWTSTPEGSYEQYF. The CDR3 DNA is TGTGCCTGGACCTCCACCCCGGAAGGATCCTACGAGCAGTACTTC. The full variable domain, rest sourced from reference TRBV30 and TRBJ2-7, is SQTIHQWPATLVQPVGSPLSLECTVEGTSNPNLYWYRQAAGRGLQLLFYSVGIGQISSEVPQNLSASRPQDRQFILSSKKLLLSDSGFYLCAWTSTPEGSYEQYFGPGTRLTVT.